The clone carrying this T cell receptor beta chain was seen more than once but under ten times. Researchers prepared the TCRbeta library using unique molecular identifiers, the study reports. TCRdb re-called the PCR reads through MiXCR, storing one row per CDR3 protein. The data contain 250,000 to 400,000 distinct CDR3 sequences, around 25% of them seen just once; the ten biggest clones take up roughly 9.8%. The entry originates in a study of T-cell reconstitution after alpha-beta-depleted transplantation in children. The TCR was taken from a male patient aged 10-17 years who had a stem cell transplant for acute lymphoblastic leukemia, so the T cells may come from the graft donor. The material sequenced was PBMCs, mostly from graft donor cells, taken 180 days after TCRalphabeta/CD19-depleted stem cell transplant.

CDR3 region: CASSLGQGAIGQYF. The CDR3 nucleotides read TGCGCCAGCAGCTTGGGACAGGGGGCTATAGGGCAGTACTTC. V gene TRBV5-1 combines with J gene TRBJ2-7; 10 bases match TRBD1. The germline gives CDR1 SGHRS, CDR2 YFSETQ. The trim removed 0 bases at V and 9 bases at J, leaving 6 bases unmatched. The CDR3 is 14 residues long. The full variable domain, rest sourced from reference TRBV5-1 and TRBJ2-7, is KAGVTQTPRYLIKTRGQQVTLSCSPISGHRSVSWYQQTPGQGLQFLFEYFSETQRNKGNFPGRFSGRQFSNSRSEMNVSTLELGDSALYLCASSLGQGAIGQYFGPGTRLTVT.